This T cell receptor beta chain was recorded in a study of blood T cells in healthy people across ages. Study-wide findings and caveats: Possibly, changes in expanded clonotypes were confounded because donor CMV status was unknown.

On this clonotype: Its antigen is still unknown.

CDR3 length: 13 amino acids. Germline V gene lookup returns CDR1 SGHTA and CDR2 FQGNSA. V dropped 2 bases and J dropped 7 bases, with 10 bases sitting between them. Combining a sample-barcoded 5' primer with a J-beta primer mix, a second PCR ran for roughly 6 to 11 cycles. TCRdb used MiXCR to reprocess the 5' RACE reads, holding one entry per CDR3 protein. The data contain some 700,000 distinct CDR3 sequences, about 24% of them singletons. There were at least 5 micrograms of total RNA extracted from every sample. Specimen: blood. This receptor was taken from a man aged 70-80 years in good health. This chain connects TRBV7-2 to TRBJ2-3, with D unresolved. The CDR3 bases are TGTGCCAGCAGCTTAATATCCCTAAATACGCAGTATTTT. Translation: CASSLISLNTQYF.